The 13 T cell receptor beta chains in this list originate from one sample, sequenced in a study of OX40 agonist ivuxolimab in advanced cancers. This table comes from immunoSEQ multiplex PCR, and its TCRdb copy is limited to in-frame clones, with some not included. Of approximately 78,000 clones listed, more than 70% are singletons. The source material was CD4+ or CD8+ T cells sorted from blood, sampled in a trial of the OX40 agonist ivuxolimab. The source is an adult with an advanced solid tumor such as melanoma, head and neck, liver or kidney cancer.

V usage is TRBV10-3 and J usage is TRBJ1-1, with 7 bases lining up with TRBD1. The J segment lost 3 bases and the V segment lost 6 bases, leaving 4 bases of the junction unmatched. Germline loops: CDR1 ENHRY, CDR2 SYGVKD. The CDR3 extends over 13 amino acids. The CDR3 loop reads CAISNRGYTEAFF. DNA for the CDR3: TGTGCCATCAGCAACAGGGGCTACACTGAAGCTTTCTTT.

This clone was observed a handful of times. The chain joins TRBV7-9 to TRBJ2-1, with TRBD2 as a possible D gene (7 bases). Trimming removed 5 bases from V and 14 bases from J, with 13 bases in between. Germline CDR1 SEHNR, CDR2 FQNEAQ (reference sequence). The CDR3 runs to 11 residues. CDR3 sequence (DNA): TGTGCCAGCAGCCCTTCGGGGGGCGAGTTCTTC. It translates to CASSPSGGEFF.

In DNA form, the CDR3 reads TGTGCCAGTAGTATCGGTCATCAGCCCCAGCATTTT. Protein: CASSIGHQPQHF. The rearrangement links TRBV19 to TRBJ1-5, with D uncertain. V dropped 3 bases and J dropped 5 bases, with 5 bases sitting between them. This CDR3 spans 12 amino acids. CDR1 and CDR2 (germline): LNHDA, SQIVND (reference sequence).

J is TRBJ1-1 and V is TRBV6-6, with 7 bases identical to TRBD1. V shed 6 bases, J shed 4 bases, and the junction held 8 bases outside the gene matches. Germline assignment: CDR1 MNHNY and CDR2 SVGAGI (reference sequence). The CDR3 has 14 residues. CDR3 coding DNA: TGTGCCAGCAGAAGGCAGGGGGGTAGCACTGAAGCTTTCTTT. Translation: CASRRQGGSTEAFF.

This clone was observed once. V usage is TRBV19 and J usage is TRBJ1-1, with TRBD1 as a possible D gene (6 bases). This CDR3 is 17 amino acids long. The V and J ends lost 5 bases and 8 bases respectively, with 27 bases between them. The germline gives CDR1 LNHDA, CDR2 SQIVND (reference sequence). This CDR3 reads CASSDMGGAAQRREAFF. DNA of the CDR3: TGTGCCAGTAGTGACATGGGGGGGGCCGCTCAAAGGCGAGAAGCTTTCTTT.

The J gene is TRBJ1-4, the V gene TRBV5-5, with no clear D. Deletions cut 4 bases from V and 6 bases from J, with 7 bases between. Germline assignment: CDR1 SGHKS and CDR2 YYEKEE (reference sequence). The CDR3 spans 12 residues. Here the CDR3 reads CASSERHEKLFF. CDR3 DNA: TGTGCCAGCAGCGAGAGACATGAAAAACTGTTTTTT.

The CDR3: CASSYSGANVLTF. The DNA of the CDR3 is TGTGCCAGCTCCTACTCTGGGGCCAACGTCCTGACTTTC. V gene TRBV18 combines with J gene TRBJ2-6; D uncertain. The CDR3 is 13 amino acids. Germline CDR1 KGHSH, CDR2 LQKENI. V lost 6 bases, J lost 0 bases, and 3 bases lay in between.

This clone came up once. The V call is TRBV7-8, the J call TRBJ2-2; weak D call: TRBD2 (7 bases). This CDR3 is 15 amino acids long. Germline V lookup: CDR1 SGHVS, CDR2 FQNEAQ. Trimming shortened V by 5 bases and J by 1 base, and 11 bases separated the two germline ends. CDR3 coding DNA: TGTGCCAGCAGCCTGGGAGGGGGGAACACCGGGGAGCTGTTTTTT. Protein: CASSLGGGNTGELFF.

The CDR3 bases are TGCGCCAGCAGCCAACTAGCGGTCAGCACAGATACGCAGTATTTT. It encodes CASSQLAVSTDTQYF. The chain links TRBV4-3 to TRBJ2-3; TRBD2 agrees at 7 bases. CDR1 and CDR2 from the germline V gene are LGHNA and YSLEER. The CDR3 length is 15 residues. The V gene end was trimmed by 2 bases and the J gene end by 0 bases; junction bases not matched to a gene: 2.

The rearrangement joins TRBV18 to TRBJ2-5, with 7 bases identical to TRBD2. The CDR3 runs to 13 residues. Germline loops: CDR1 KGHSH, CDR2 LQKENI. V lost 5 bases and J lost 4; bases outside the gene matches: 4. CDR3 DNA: TGTGCCAGCTCAACTTGGGGGGGAGAGACCCAGTACTTC. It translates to CASSTWGGETQYF. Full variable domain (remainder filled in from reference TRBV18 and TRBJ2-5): NAGVMQNPRHLVRRRGQEARLRCSPMKGHSHVYWYRQLPEEGLKFMVYLQKENIIDESGMPKERFSAEFPKEGPSILRIQQVVRGDSAAYFCASSTWGGETQYFGPGTRLLVL.

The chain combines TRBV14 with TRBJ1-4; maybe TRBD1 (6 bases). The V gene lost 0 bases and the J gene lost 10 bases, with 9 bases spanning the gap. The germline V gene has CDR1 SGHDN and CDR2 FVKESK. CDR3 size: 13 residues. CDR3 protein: CASSQEAGAKLFF. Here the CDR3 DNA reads TGTGCCAGCAGCCAAGAAGCAGGGGCAAAACTGTTTTTT.

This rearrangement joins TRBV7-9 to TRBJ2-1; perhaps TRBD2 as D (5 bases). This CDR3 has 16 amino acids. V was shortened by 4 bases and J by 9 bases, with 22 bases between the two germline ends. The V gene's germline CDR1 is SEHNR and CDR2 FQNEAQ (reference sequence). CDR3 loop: CASSSRTGTPLGEQFF. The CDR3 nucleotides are TGTGCCAGCAGCTCCCGGACGGGAACCCCTTTGGGTGAGCAGTTCTTC.

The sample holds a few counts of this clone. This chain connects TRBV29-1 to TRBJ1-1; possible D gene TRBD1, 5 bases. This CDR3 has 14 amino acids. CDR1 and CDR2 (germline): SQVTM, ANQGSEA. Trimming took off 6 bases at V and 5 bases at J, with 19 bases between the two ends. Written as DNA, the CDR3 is TGCAGCGTCTCAAGATCAGGGAGGGCTACTGAAGCTTTCTTT. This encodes CSVSRSGRATEAFF.